A selection of T cell receptor beta chains follows, all from one sample in a study of T cell responses to AZD1222 COVID-19 vaccine. Libraries were prepared by immunoSEQ multiplex PCR; TCRdb keeps only in-frame clonotypes and omits some of them. This sample carries 90,000 to 150,000 clones, around 83% of them seen once, and the ten largest clones take around 2.9%. This specimen consisted of peripheral blood, obtained 28 days after the second AZD1222 dose. These receptors all come from an adult who received the AZD1222 COVID-19 vaccine. Each CDR3 is given with its conserved first and last residue. Fields, in order: D gene, CDR3 length, J gene, clone size, V gene, CDR3 DNA, CDR3 protein. The D gene is left open where the match is weak. Expanded clones are given a class, and other clones once, few, many or no size at all.

D: .; length: 12; J: TRBJ2-2; size: .; V: TRBV7-9; DNA: TGTGCCAGCAGCTTAGGTCCCGGGGAGCTGTTTTTT; CDR3: CASSLGPGELFF
D: .; length: 14; J: TRBJ1-2; size: .; V: TRBV9; DNA: TGTGCCAGCAGCGCCGGACAGTCTAACTATGGCTACACCTTC; CDR3: CASSAGQSNYGYTF
D: .; length: 15; J: TRBJ2-3; size: .; V: TRBV10-3; DNA: TGTGCCATCAGTGAGGGTCCGGGACAACCAGATACGCAGTATTTT; CDR3: CAISEGPGQPDTQYF
D: .; length: 17; J: TRBJ2-2; size: .; V: TRBV21-1; DNA: TGTGCCAGCAGCCCACCTAAACCCGGGGGTGACGGCGGGGAGCTGTTTTTT; CDR3: CASSPPKPGGDGGELFF
D: .; length: 15; J: TRBJ2-7; size: .; V: TRBV6-2/TRBV6-3; DNA: TGTGCCAGCAGTTACGGAACTAGCTTCTCCTACGAGCAGTACTTC; CDR3: CASSYGTSFSYEQYF
D: .; length: 13; J: TRBJ2-6; size: .; V: TRBV19; DNA: TGTGCCAGTAGTAGCTCTGGGGCCAACGTCCTGACTTTC; CDR3: CASSSSGANVLTF
D: .; length: 13; J: TRBJ2-7; size: .; V: TRBV20-1; DNA: TGCAGTGCTAGTAGTTCGGCCCTTTACGAGCAGTACTTC; CDR3: CSASSSALYEQYF
D: TRBD1; length: 15; J: TRBJ1-6; size: .; V: TRBV2; DNA: TGTGCCAGCAGATTAACCGGGACAGATAATTCACCCCTCCACTTT; CDR3: CASRLTGTDNSPLHF
D: .; length: 13; J: TRBJ2-7; size: .; V: TRBV11-2; DNA: TGTGCCAGCAGCCTAAGTGTGGGGCGCGAGCAGTACTTC; CDR3: CASSLSVGREQYF
D: .; length: 14; J: TRBJ1-2; size: .; V: TRBV9; DNA: TGTGCCAGCAGTCCTTCCGGGACGGACTATGGCTACACCTTC; CDR3: CASSPSGTDYGYTF
D: TRBD1; length: 15; J: TRBJ1-2; size: once; V: TRBV7-2; DNA: TGTGCCAGCAGCAGACAGGGGGCGAGGAACTATGGCTACACCTTC; CDR3: CASSRQGARNYGYTF
D: .; length: 14; J: TRBJ2-6; size: .; V: TRBV6-5; DNA: TGTGCCAGCAGTTCAGGAGCTGGGGCCAACGTCCTGACTTTC; CDR3: CASSSGAGANVLTF
D: TRBD2; length: 14; J: TRBJ2-1; size: .; V: TRBV7-3; DNA: TGTGCCAGCAGAACGACGGGGGGTTGGAATGAGCAGTTCTTC; CDR3: CASRTTGGWNEQFF
D: TRBD1; length: 14; J: TRBJ2-1; size: .; V: TRBV12-5; DNA: TGTGCTAGTGGTCCCCCGGACAGGGCCAATGAGCAGTTCTTC; CDR3: CASGPPDRANEQFF
D: TRBD2; length: 17; J: TRBJ2-1; size: once; V: TRBV5-1; DNA: TGCGCCAGCAGCTTGGAGGGTAGCGGGGGGTATTACAATGAGCAGTTCTTC; CDR3: CASSLEGSGGYYNEQFF
D: .; length: 15; J: TRBJ1-5; size: .; V: TRBV5-8; DNA: TGTGCCAGCACCCTGCGGGGGTATAGCAATCAGCCCCAGCATTTT; CDR3: CASTLRGYSNQPQHF
D: .; length: 14; J: TRBJ1-1; size: .; V: TRBV7-9; DNA: TGTGCCAGCAGCTTTTTAGACCCACTCACTGAAGCTTTCTTT; CDR3: CASSFLDPLTEAFF
D: .; length: 13; J: TRBJ1-1; size: .; V: TRBV6-5; DNA: TGTGCCAGCAGGAGACAGACTAACACTGAAGCTTTCTTT; CDR3: CASRRQTNTEAFF
D: TRBD2; length: 15; J: TRBJ2-5; size: .; V: TRBV9; DNA: TGTGCCAGCAGCGTAACTAGCGGGGGCCTAGAGACCCAGTACTTC; CDR3: CASSVTSGGLETQYF
D: TRBD1; length: 14; J: TRBJ1-2; size: .; V: TRBV10-3; DNA: TGTGCCATCACCCGGACAGGGGCGGACTATGGCTACACCTTC; CDR3: CAITRTGADYGYTF
D: TRBD2; length: 15; J: TRBJ2-3; size: .; V: TRBV5-1; DNA: TGCGCCAGCAGCTTGGACGGGGGGGTCCCAGATACGCAGTATTTT; CDR3: CASSLDGGVPDTQYF
D: TRBD2; length: 17; J: TRBJ2-3; size: .; V: TRBV28; DNA: TGTGCCAGCAGTTTACTCGGGGTAGCGGGGCACACAGATACGCAGTATTTT; CDR3: CASSLLGVAGHTDTQYF
D: .; length: 15; J: TRBJ1-2; size: .; V: TRBV3-1/TRBV3-2; DNA: TGTGCCAGCAGCCAAGTGTCGGGGGGGCCCTATGGCTACACCTTC; CDR3: CASSQVSGGPYGYTF
D: .; length: 13; J: TRBJ1-2; size: .; V: TRBV27; DNA: TGTGCCAGCAGGTCCTCCCAGAACTATGGCTACACCTTC; CDR3: CASRSSQNYGYTF
D: .; length: 12; J: TRBJ1-2; size: .; V: TRBV30; DNA: TGTGCTAACCCGGGGATAAGCGGTGGCTACACCTTC; CDR3: CANPGISGGYTF
D: .; length: 16; J: TRBJ1-4; size: .; V: TRBV6-6; DNA: TGTGCCAGCAATACACACGACAGCGCAACTAATGAAAAACTGTTTTTT; CDR3: CASNTHDSATNEKLFF
D: TRBD1; length: 12; J: TRBJ1-2; size: .; V: TRBV28; DNA: TGTGCCAGCAGTGGACAGGGATATGGCTACACCTTC; CDR3: CASSGQGYGYTF